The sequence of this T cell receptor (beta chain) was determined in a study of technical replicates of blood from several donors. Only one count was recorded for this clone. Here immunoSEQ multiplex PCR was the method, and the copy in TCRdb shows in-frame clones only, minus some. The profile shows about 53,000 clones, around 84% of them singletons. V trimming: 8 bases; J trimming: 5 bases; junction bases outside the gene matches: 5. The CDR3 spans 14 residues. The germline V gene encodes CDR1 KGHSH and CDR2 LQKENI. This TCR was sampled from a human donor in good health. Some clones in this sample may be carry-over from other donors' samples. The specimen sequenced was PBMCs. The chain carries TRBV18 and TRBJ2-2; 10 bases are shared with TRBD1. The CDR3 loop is CASTRTGGTGELFF. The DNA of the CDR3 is TGTGCCAGCACCCGGACAGGGGGGACCGGGGAGCTGTTTTTT.